This entry is about one TCR beta chain. The antigen remains undetermined. It was across several immunoSEQ plates that each subset's genomic DNA was evenly split. Sorted-subset replicate PCR reactions were performed with approximately 190 ng DNA, corresponding to about 32,000 T cell genomes. Clones were sequenced by immunoSEQ multiplex PCR, and TCRdb holds only the in-frame ones, with some missing. The data contain approximately 2,300,000 clones, 85% to 95% of them singletons. The sample belongs to a study of shared clonotypes between healthy human individuals. At the level of the study: Per donor, three plates held CD4 naive cells, three held CD4 memory, two held CD8 naive and one held CD8 memory. Study findings and constraints: Compared with clonotypes that all four donors shared, non-shared clonotypes had lower generation probabilities.

The specimen was naive CD4+ T cells from PBMCs. As to subset: CD45RA+ positively selected. This TCR was sampled from a man younger than 35 in good health. Some clones in this sample may be carry-over from other donors' samples.

The CDR3 nucleotides are TGCGCCAGCAGCCAAGATTTGAGGGGACCGTGGGGGACCCAGTACTTC. This codes for CASSQDLRGPWGTQYF. V gene TRBV4-1 combines with J gene TRBJ2-5; the D call may be TRBD1 or TRBD2 (5 bases each). CDR1 is MGHRA, CDR2 YSYEKL, per germline. V lost 0 bases and J lost 7, with 18 bases in between. The CDR3 has 16 amino acids.